Listed here are 22 T cell receptor beta chains from one sample, sequenced in a study of blood T cell repertoires in COVID-19. Libraries were prepared by immunoSEQ multiplex PCR; TCRdb keeps only in-frame clonotypes and omits some of them. This sample has some 300,000 clones, with about 90% found just once. Sequenced: peripheral blood. The receptors come from a woman aged 30 to 39 with COVID-19, enrolled during active disease.

The CDR3 nucleotides read TGTGCCAGCAGGTCCCGCACAGCGGCCCTCTCTGGGGCCAACGTCCTGACTTTC. Amino acids: CASRSRTAALSGANVLTF. The chain carries TRBV27 and TRBJ2-6; tentative D call: TRBD2 (5 bases). Germline assignment: CDR1 MNHEY and CDR2 SMNVEV (reference sequence). The CDR3 is 18 amino acids. V dropped 6 bases and J dropped 0 bases, with 18 bases sitting between them.

This chain joins TRBV5-1 and TRBJ1-2; 7 bases line up with TRBD1. This CDR3 is built from 15 residues. Germline V gene sequence: CDR1 SGHRS, CDR2 YFSETQ. V lost 3 bases, J lost 2 bases, and 7 bases stayed unmatched. CDR3: CASSSFLTGNYGYTF. CDR3 sequence (DNA): TGCGCCAGCAGCTCTTTTTTGACAGGGAACTATGGCTACACCTTC. Drawing the rest from reference TRBV5-1 and TRBJ1-2, the complete variable domain is KAGVTQTPRYLIKTRGQQVTLSCSPISGHRSVSWYQQTPGQGLQFLFEYFSETQRNKGNFPGRFSGRQFSNSRSEMNVSTLELGDSALYLCASSSFLTGNYGYTFGSGTRLTVV.

There are a few counts of this clone. This chain joins TRBV7-2 and TRBJ2-6, with D unresolved. The CDR3 is 14 amino acids. Germline loops: CDR1 SGHTA, CDR2 FQGNSA. Trimming removed 2 bases from V and 4 bases from J, with 6 bases in between. This CDR3 is CASSLNAGANVLTF. In nucleotides, the CDR3 is TGTGCCAGCAGCTTAAATGCGGGGGCCAACGTCCTGACTTTC.

This clone was detected a few times. The rearrangement joins TRBV11-2 to TRBJ2-7; D remains ambiguous. The CDR3 totals 14 residues. Between the trimmed V and J ends, which lost 5 bases and 7 bases, there was a span of 18 bases. Germline V lookup: CDR1 SGHAT, CDR2 FQNNGV. CDR3 amino acids: CASSTVPRASEQYF. CDR3 nucleotides: TGTGCCAGCAGCACCGTCCCTCGAGCCTCGGAGCAGTACTTC.

The chain has TRBV11-2 and TRBJ2-1; 9 positions agree with TRBD2. The CDR3 contains 16 residues. V gave up 1 base and J gave up 5 bases; unmatched junction bases: 6. Germline V gene sequence: CDR1 SGHAT, CDR2 FQNNGV. The CDR3 DNA sequence: TGTGCCAGCAGCTTAGGGCGGGGGGGGAATCACAATGAGCAGTTCTTC. Its translation is CASSLGRGGNHNEQFF.

The J gene is TRBJ1-1, the V gene TRBV18, with 9 bases aligning to TRBD1. CDR1 is KGHSH, CDR2 LQKENI, per germline. The CDR3 length is 16 residues. Trimming removed 4 bases from V and 3 bases from J; junction bases left unmatched: 9. In DNA, the CDR3 is TGTGCCAGCTCACTCTACAGGGGGCGGTTTGACACTGAAGCTTTCTTT. This sequence encodes CASSLYRGRFDTEAFF.

The chain recombines TRBV13 with TRBJ1-2; 7 nucleotides align to TRBD1. Germline CDR1 PRHDT, CDR2 FYEKMQ (reference sequence). J lost 5 bases, V lost 7 bases, and 4 bases had no gene match. The CDR3 spans 12 residues. The chain's CDR3 is CASTQTGYGYTF. The CDR3 DNA sequence: TGTGCCAGCACCCAGACAGGGTATGGCTACACCTTC.

This chain links TRBV5-6 with TRBJ1-6; the D is unclear. Per germline, CDR1 SGHDT and CDR2 YYEEEE. The CDR3 is 16 residues long. The V end was cut by 5 bases, the J end by 0 bases, with 12 bases between. The CDR3 here is CASRATGVSYNSPLHF. For the CDR3, the DNA is TGTGCCAGCAGGGCCACCGGGGTCTCCTATAATTCACCCCTCCACTTT.

The rearrangement joins TRBV2 to TRBJ2-2, with D uncertain. The V and J ends lost 8 bases and 3 bases respectively, with 13 bases between them. Looked up from germline, CDR1 is SNHLY and CDR2 is FYNNEI. CDR3 length: 14 amino acids. The CDR3 here is CASGQKVYTGELFF. CDR3 nucleotide sequence: TGTGCCAGCGGGCAGAAGGTGTACACCGGGGAGCTGTTTTTT.

The chain is built from TRBV7-9 and TRBJ2-1; the match to TRBD2 covers 7 bases. The CDR3 covers 15 residues. Germline V gives CDR1 SEHNR, CDR2 FQNEAQ (reference sequence). Unmatched junction bases numbered 11, after V lost 2 bases and J lost 10 bases. CDR3 sequence: CASSLQAGPSGEQFF. The CDR3 DNA follows: TGTGCCAGCAGCTTACAAGCGGGGCCGTCGGGGGAGCAGTTCTTC. Using reference TRBV7-9 and TRBJ2-1 for the parts outside the CDR3, the full variable domain is DTGVSQNPRHKITKRGQNVTFRCDPISEHNRLYWYRQTLGQGPEFLTYFQNEAQLEKSRLLSDRFSAERPKGSFSTLEIQRTEQGDSAMYLCASSLQAGPSGEQFFGPGTRLTVL.

The chain joins TRBV6-1 to TRBJ2-7, with 7 bases identical to TRBD1. Germline V lookup: CDR1 MNHNS, CDR2 SASEGT. The length of the CDR3 is 14 residues. V shed 3 bases and J 3 bases; nucleotides not matched to a gene: 5. In nucleotides, the CDR3 is TGTGCCAGCAGTGAGAGGCAGGGGGTCTACGAGCAGTACTTC. It is translated as CASSERQGVYEQYF.

This clone has more than one count but fewer than ten. This chain links TRBV18 with TRBJ1-3; 8 nucleotides line up with TRBD1. Per the germline V gene, CDR1 is KGHSH and CDR2 is LQKENI. The CDR3 covers 14 residues. The J segment lost 6 bases and the V segment lost 3 bases, leaving 4 bases of the junction unmatched. CDR3 sequence (DNA): TGTGCCAGCTCACCCCCGGACAGGGCAAACACCATATATTTT. It yields the protein CASSPPDRANTIYF.

The chain employs TRBV29-1 and TRBJ1-2, with 8 bases fitting TRBD1. CDR3 length equals 14 residues. Unmatched junction bases numbered 4, after V lost 4 bases and J lost 0 bases. Germline lookup yields CDR1 SQVTM and CDR2 ANQGSEA. The CDR3 spells CSVGDRTSNYGYTF. CDR3 bases: TGCAGCGTTGGGGACAGGACTTCTAACTATGGCTACACCTTC.

This clone was detected a few times. The rearrangement links TRBV19 to TRBJ1-2; 12 nucleotides align to TRBD1. Per the germline V gene, CDR1 is LNHDA and CDR2 is SQIVND (reference sequence). V was clipped by 8 bases and J by 8 bases; unmatched bases: 12. The CDR3 sequence is 15 residues long. The CDR3 is CASSPRDRGPGGYTF. CDR3 sequence (DNA): TGTGCCAGTTCTCCCCGGGACAGGGGGCCAGGAGGCTACACCTTC.

The chain joins TRBV7-9 to TRBJ2-7; 7 nucleotides line up with TRBD1. Germline-derived CDR1 and CDR2 are SEHNR and FQNEAQ (reference sequence). J lost 6 bases, V lost 5 bases, and 13 bases had no gene match. CDR3 length: 15 amino acids. The CDR3 region is CASSGTGTAEREQYF. The CDR3 region has the DNA TGTGCCAGCAGCGGAACCGGGACAGCCGAGCGCGAGCAGTACTTC.

This rearrangement joins TRBV19 to TRBJ2-5; 8 nucleotides align to TRBD1. Trimming took 7 bases from V and 4 from J; bases not matched to a gene: 14. The CDR3 is 16 amino acids. From germline, CDR1 is LNHDA and CDR2 SQIVND (reference sequence). As DNA, the CDR3 is TGTGCCAGTACCCCCGGGGCAGGGGGCGCGGGAGAGACCCAGTACTTC. Translating gives CASTPGAGGAGETQYF.

This clone turned up a few times. The genes are TRBV4-1 and TRBJ1-6, with D tentatively TRBD1 (6 bases). Trimming shortened V by 4 bases and J by 5 bases, and 18 bases separated the two germline ends. This CDR3 comprises 17 residues. Germline V gene lookup returns CDR1 MGHRA and CDR2 YSYEKL. The CDR3 sequence is CASSRTGTTINNSPLHF. The CDR3, as DNA: TGCGCCAGCAGCCGTACCGGGACAACAATAAATAATTCACCCCTCCACTTT.

This chain joins TRBV5-1 and TRBJ2-7; 7 nucleotides match TRBD1. Germline V gene data show CDR1 as SGHRS and CDR2 as YFSETQ. After removal of 4 bases from V and 3 bases from J, the junction contained 7 bases not matched to a gene. The CDR3 has 14 residues. The CDR3 nucleotides read TGCGCCAGCAGCCGAGGGGACAGTGACTACGAGCAGTACTTC. Residues: CASSRGDSDYEQYF.

Here the CDR3 DNA reads TGTGCCATCAGTGACGACAGGGACGGAACTCAGCCCCAGCATTTT. Its translation: CAISDDRDGTQPQHF. The chain carries TRBV10-3 and TRBJ1-5; TRBD1 matches at 7 bases. V lost 3 bases to trimming and J lost 6 bases; unmatched junction nucleotides: 8. CDR1 is ENHRY, CDR2 SYGVKD, per germline. This CDR3 comprises 15 residues.

This chain joins TRBV5-5 and TRBJ1-4; the D gene is possibly TRBD1 (5 bases). CDR3 length: 14 amino acids. The ends were cut back, 0 bases at V and 5 bases at J, with 8 bases in the middle. Germline-derived CDR1 and CDR2 are SGHKS and YYEKEE (reference sequence). The CDR3 sequence is CASSLGQLNEKLFF. The CDR3 DNA sequence: TGTGCCAGCAGCTTGGGACAGCTCAATGAAAAACTGTTTTTT.

This rearrangement joins TRBV15 to TRBJ2-7; D might be TRBD1 (5 bases). The CDR3 extends over 15 amino acids. The germline gives CDR1 LNHNV, CDR2 YYDKDF (reference sequence). V was pared by 0 bases and J by 3 bases, with 12 bases between. The CDR3 DNA sequence: TGTGCCACCAGCAGAGATGTGACAGTTAACTACGAGCAGTACTTC. Translated: CATSRDVTVNYEQYF.

V gene TRBV30 combines with J gene TRBJ2-7; D ambiguous. CDR1 is GTSNPN and CDR2 is SVGIG in the germline V gene (reference sequence). The ends were cut back, 0 bases at V and 2 bases at J, with 5 bases in the middle. This CDR3 spans 12 amino acids. CDR3 protein: CAWSVAPYEQYF. The CDR3 nucleotides read TGTGCCTGGAGTGTAGCCCCCTACGAGCAGTACTTC.